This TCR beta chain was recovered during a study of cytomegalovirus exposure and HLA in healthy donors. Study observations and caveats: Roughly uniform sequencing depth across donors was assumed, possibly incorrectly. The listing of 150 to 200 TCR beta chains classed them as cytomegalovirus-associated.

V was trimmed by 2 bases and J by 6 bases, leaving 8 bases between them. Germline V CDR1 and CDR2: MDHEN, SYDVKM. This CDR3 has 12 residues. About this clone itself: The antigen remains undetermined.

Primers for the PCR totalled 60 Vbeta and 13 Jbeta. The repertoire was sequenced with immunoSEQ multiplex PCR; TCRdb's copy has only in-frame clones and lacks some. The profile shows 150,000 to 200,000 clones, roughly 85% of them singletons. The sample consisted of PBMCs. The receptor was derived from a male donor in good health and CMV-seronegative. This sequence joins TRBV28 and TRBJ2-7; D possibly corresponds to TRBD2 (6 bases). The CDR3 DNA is TGTGCCAGCAGTTTACTCGGGGGCGAGCAGTACTTC. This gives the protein CASSLLGGEQYF.